The 6 T cell receptor beta chains given below trace back to one sample, sequenced in a study of blood T cell repertoires in COVID-19. Profiling relied on immunoSEQ multiplex PCR, and the TCRdb table lists in-frame clones only, not all of them. The sample has about 54,000 clones, roughly 76% seen once. Specimen: peripheral blood. The receptors shown here come from a woman in her sixties or seventies with acute or convalescent COVID-19.

This clone was found a few times. The chain couples TRBV25-1 to TRBJ1-1; D may be TRBD1 (5 bases). CDR3 length: 14 amino acids. Germline CDR1 is MGHDK and CDR2 is SYGVNS. Trimming shortened V by 1 base and J by 5 bases, and 11 bases separated the two germline ends. The chain's CDR3 is CASSEFPGRTEAFF. In nucleotides, the CDR3 is TGTGCCAGCAGTGAATTTCCAGGGAGGACTGAAGCTTTCTTT.

The chain links TRBV7-9 to TRBJ2-1; 8 bases are a match to TRBD2. Trimming cost V 8 bases and J 6 bases; bases outside gene matches: 9. In germline, CDR1 is SEHNR, CDR2 FQNEAQ (reference sequence). This CDR3 is 14 amino acids long. CDR3 region: CASRKAGDGNEQFF. DNA for the CDR3: TGTGCCAGCCGCAAAGCGGGAGACGGCAATGAGCAGTTCTTC.

V gene TRBV6-6 combines with J gene TRBJ2-7; 8 nucleotides agree with TRBD2. The V gene end was trimmed by 5 bases and the J gene end by 4 bases; junction bases not matched to a gene: 7. Per the germline V gene, CDR1 is MNHNY and CDR2 is SVGAGI (reference sequence). The CDR3 sequence is 14 residues long. Here the CDR3 DNA reads TGTGCCAGCAGTCCCGGGACTAGGAGTTACGAGCAGTACTTC. Residues: CASSPGTRSYEQYF.

V usage is TRBV18 and J usage is TRBJ1-1; the match to TRBD1 covers 9 bases. Trimming took 5 bases from V and 1 from J; bases not matched to a gene: 5. Germline CDR1 and CDR2: KGHSH and LQKENI. The CDR3 length is 15 residues. CDR3 amino acids: CASSGRTGENTEAFF. CDR3 in DNA: TGTGCCAGCTCAGGTAGGACAGGGGAGAACACTGAAGCTTTCTTT.

The V gene is TRBV18, the J gene TRBJ1-4, with no clear D. The CDR3 contains 15 residues. Germline V CDR1 and CDR2: KGHSH, LQKENI. Trimming took 5 bases from V and 7 from J, leaving 17 bases between them. The CDR3: CASSAKQVLGEKLFF. CDR3 nucleotides: TGTGCCAGCTCAGCGAAGCAGGTCCTCGGTGAAAAACTGTTTTTT.

This clone was observed a single time. The chain couples TRBV5-1 to TRBJ2-1; 10 bases agree with TRBD1. The germline V gene has CDR1 SGHRS and CDR2 YFSETQ. The junction had 6 bases not matched to a gene; V was cut back by 5 bases and J by 4 bases. The CDR3 spans 15 residues. This CDR3 is CASRQGQGEYNEQFF. CDR3 DNA sequence: TGCGCCAGCAGGCAAGGACAGGGGGAATACAATGAGCAGTTCTTC.